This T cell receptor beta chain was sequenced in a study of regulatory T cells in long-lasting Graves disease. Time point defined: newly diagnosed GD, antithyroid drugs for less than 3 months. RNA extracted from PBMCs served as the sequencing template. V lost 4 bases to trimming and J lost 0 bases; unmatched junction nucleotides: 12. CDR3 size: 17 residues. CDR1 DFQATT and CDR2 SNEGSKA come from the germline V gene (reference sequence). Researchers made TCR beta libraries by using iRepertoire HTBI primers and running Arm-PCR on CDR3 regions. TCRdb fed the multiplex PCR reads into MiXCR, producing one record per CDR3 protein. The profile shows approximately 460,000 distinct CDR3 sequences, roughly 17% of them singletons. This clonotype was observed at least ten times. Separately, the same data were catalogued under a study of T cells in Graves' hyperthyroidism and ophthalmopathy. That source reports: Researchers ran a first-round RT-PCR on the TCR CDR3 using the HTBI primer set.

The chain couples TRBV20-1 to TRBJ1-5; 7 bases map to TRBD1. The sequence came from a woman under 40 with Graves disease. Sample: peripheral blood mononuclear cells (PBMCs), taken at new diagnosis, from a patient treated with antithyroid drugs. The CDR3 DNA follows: TGCAGTGCTACAAGACGGAGGGACAGATATAGCAATCAGCCCCAGCATTTT. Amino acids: CSATRRRDRYSNQPQHF.